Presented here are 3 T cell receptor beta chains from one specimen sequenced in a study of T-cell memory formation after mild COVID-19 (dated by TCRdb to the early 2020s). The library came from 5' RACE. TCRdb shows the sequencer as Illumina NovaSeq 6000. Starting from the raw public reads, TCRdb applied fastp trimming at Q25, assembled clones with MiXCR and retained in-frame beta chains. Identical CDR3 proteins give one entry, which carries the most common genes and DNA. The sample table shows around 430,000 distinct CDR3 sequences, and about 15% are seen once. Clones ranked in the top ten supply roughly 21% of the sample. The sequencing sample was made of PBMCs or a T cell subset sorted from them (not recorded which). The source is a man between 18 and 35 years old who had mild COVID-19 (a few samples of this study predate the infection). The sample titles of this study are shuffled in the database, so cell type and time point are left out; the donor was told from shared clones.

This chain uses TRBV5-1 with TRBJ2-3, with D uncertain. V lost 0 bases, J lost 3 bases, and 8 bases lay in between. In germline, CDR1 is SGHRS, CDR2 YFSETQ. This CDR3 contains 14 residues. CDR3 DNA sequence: TGCGCCAGCAGCTTGGAACGTAGGACAGATACGCAGTATTTT. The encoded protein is CASSLERRTDTQYF.

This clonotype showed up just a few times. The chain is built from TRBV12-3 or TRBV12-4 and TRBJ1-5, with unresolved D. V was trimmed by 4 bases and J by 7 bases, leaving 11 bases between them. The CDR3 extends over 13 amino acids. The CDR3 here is CASSSDGLQPQHF. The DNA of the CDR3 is TGTGCCAGCAGTTCAGACGGACTCCAGCCCCAGCATTTT.

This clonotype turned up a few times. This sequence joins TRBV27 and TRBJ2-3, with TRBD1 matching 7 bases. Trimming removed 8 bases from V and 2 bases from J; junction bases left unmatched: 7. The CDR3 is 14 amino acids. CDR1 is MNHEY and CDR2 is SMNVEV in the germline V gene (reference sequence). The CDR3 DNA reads TGTGCCAGCCGATGGGGACAGTTCACAGATACGCAGTATTTT. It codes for CASRWGQFTDTQYF.